Following are 2 T cell receptor beta chains from one sample sequenced in a study of T cell repertoires in cytomegalovirus infection. A single record per CDR3 protein comes from TCRdb applying MiXCR to the reads. Seen here are roughly 240,000 distinct CDR3 sequences, 6% to 8% observed once, and the top ten hold around 6.9%. Sequencing used PBMCs. These receptors came from a human donor in good health (CMV status not recorded). Some clones in this sample may be carry-over from other donors' samples.

This clonotype was picked up many times. This chain joins TRBV5-6 and TRBJ2-3; TRBD1 matches 7 bases. CDR1 and CDR2 from the germline V gene are SGHDT and YYEEEE. There are 15 residues in the CDR3. V gave up 3 bases and J gave up 0 bases; unmatched junction bases: 4. CDR3 coding DNA: TGTGCCAGCAGCTGGACAGGATCTAGCACAGATACGCAGTATTTT. Residues: CASSWTGSSTDTQYF.

There are many counts of this clonotype. J is TRBJ2-2 and V is TRBV7-2; 7 nucleotides align to TRBD1. Germline-derived CDR1 and CDR2 are SGHTA and FQGNSA. V lost 5 bases and J lost 6; bases outside the gene matches: 3. The CDR3 covers 13 residues. The CDR3 DNA reads as TGTGCCAGCAGCACAGGGGTTCCCGGGGAGCTGTTTTTT. Its protein is CASSTGVPGELFF.